Only one count was recorded for the clone carrying this T cell receptor beta chain. The germline gives CDR1 MDHEN, CDR2 SYDVKM. This CDR3 region has 14 residues. Trimming left V 7 bases short and J 1 base short, with 10 bases between. These data belong to a study of cytomegalovirus exposure and HLA in healthy donors. Amplification used 60 Vbeta primers and 13 Jbeta primers. Profiling relied on immunoSEQ multiplex PCR, and the TCRdb table lists in-frame clones only, not all of them. The sample lists approximately 190,000 clones; approximately 70% were seen once. The chain couples TRBV28 to TRBJ2-2; a possible D gene is TRBD2 (6 bases). The TCR sequence derives from a man aged 35 to 55 in good health and CMV-seropositive. The specimen was PBMCs. CDR3: CASNGGGNTGELFF. The CDR3 coding sequence is TGTGCCAGCAACGGGGGAGGGAACACCGGGGAGCTGTTTTTT.